The rows below give T cell receptor beta chains drawn from one sample of a study of T-cell reconstitution after alpha-beta-depleted transplantation in children. One entry per CDR3 protein results from TCRdb running MiXCR on the PCR reads. Of around 370,000 distinct CDR3 sequences listed, about a tenth are singletons. The sample here was PBMCs from the stem cell graft donor, taken from the stem cell graft. Source of these receptors: a human donor who donated a stem cell graft to a child with acute lymphoblastic leukemia. Both conserved end residues are part of each CDR3. A D gene is named only where the DNA matches it firmly. A row's size may be missing; if present it is once, few, many or a size class.

abundance: -; v_gene: TRBV9; j_gene: TRBJ1-5; d_gene: -; CDR3nt: TGTGCCAGCAGCGCGACGGATTACAATCAGCCCCAGCATTTT; CDR3aa: CASSATDYNQPQHF
abundance: -; v_gene: TRBV2; j_gene: TRBJ2-1; d_gene: -; CDR3nt: TGTGCCAGCCCGGACAAGGAGCCTTTAAATGAGCAGTTCTTC; CDR3aa: CASPDKEPLNEQFF
abundance: few; v_gene: TRBV10-3; j_gene: TRBJ2-5; d_gene: -; CDR3nt: TGTGCCATCAGTGAGTCACCCTCGGAGGGGTACCAAGAGACCCAGTACTTC; CDR3aa: CAISESPSEGYQETQYF
abundance: -; v_gene: TRBV2; j_gene: TRBJ2-7; d_gene: TRBD2; CDR3nt: TGTGCCAGCAACAGCGGGAGAGGGGGCGAGCAGTACTTC; CDR3aa: CASNSGRGGEQYF
abundance: few; v_gene: TRBV4-1; j_gene: TRBJ1-2; d_gene: TRBD1; CDR3nt: TGCGCCAGCAGCCAAGAGATCCAGGGGGCATTAGTTGGCTACACCTTC; CDR3aa: CASSQEIQGALVGYTF
abundance: many; v_gene: TRBV7-8; j_gene: TRBJ2-3; d_gene: -; CDR3nt: TGCGCCAGCAGCTTGGCTGGTAGGGATACGCAGTATTTT; CDR3aa: CASSLAGRDTQYF
abundance: many; v_gene: TRBV9; j_gene: TRBJ2-2; d_gene: -; CDR3nt: TGTGCCAGCAGCGTAGCACAGGGAAGAGCCACCGGGGAGCTGTTTTTT; CDR3aa: CASSVAQGRATGELFF
abundance: many; v_gene: TRBV10-3; j_gene: TRBJ2-5; d_gene: -; CDR3nt: TGTGCCATCAGTGACCCCCCCAAGACCCAGTACTTC; CDR3aa: CAISDPPKTQYF
abundance: -; v_gene: TRBV27; j_gene: TRBJ2-1; d_gene: TRBD2; CDR3nt: TGTGCCAGCAGTTCGCGGACTAGCGGGAGAGTAGGGTACAATGAGCAGTTCTTC; CDR3aa: CASSSRTSGRVGYNEQFF
abundance: -; v_gene: TRBV4-1; j_gene: TRBJ2-7; d_gene: TRBD1; CDR3nt: TGCGCCAGCAGCCTCGACAGGGGGGATCCCTACGAGCAGTACTTC; CDR3aa: CASSLDRGDPYEQYF
abundance: -; v_gene: TRBV3-1; j_gene: TRBJ2-7; d_gene: -; CDR3nt: TGTGCCAGCAGCCAAGAAAACGGGACCTACTACGAGCAGTACTTC; CDR3aa: CASSQENGTYYEQYF
abundance: -; v_gene: TRBV9; j_gene: TRBJ1-1; d_gene: -; CDR3nt: TGTGCCAGCAGCGTAGATTCGGGGTATGGGACTGAAGCTTTCTTT; CDR3aa: CASSVDSGYGTEAFF
abundance: few; v_gene: TRBV4-1; j_gene: TRBJ1-5; d_gene: -; CDR3nt: TGCGCCAGCAGCCAACTTTCACCGGGCCTGGGGAGACAGCCCCAGCATTTT; CDR3aa: CASSQLSPGLGRQPQHF
abundance: many; v_gene: TRBV5-6; j_gene: TRBJ2-3; d_gene: TRBD2; CDR3nt: TGTGCCAGCAGCGTGAGCGGGGCAGATACGCAGTATTTT; CDR3aa: CASSVSGADTQYF
abundance: -; v_gene: TRBV7-2; j_gene: TRBJ1-1; d_gene: TRBD1; CDR3nt: TGTGCCAGCAGCTTAGCCCGCGGGACAGAGAACACTGAAGCTTTCTTT; CDR3aa: CASSLARGTENTEAFF
abundance: few; v_gene: TRBV11-1; j_gene: TRBJ2-2; d_gene: -; CDR3nt: TGTGCCAGCAGTCCATCCGGACTCCTCAACACCGGGGAGCTGTTTTTT; CDR3aa: CASSPSGLLNTGELFF
abundance: few; v_gene: TRBV28; j_gene: TRBJ1-4; d_gene: -; CDR3nt: TGTGCCAGCAGTGTCCCCCCGGGGGCGACTAATGAAAAACTGTTTTTT; CDR3aa: CASSVPPGATNEKLFF
abundance: -; v_gene: TRBV7-8; j_gene: TRBJ1-1; d_gene: -; CDR3nt: TGTGCCAGCAGCTTAGTGGAGGGGGGAGCTTTCTTT; CDR3aa: CASSLVEGGAFF
abundance: -; v_gene: TRBV5-1; j_gene: TRBJ2-5; d_gene: -; CDR3nt: TGCGCCAGCAGCTTGGGACCTCAAGGGGGATTAGCGGATCAAGAGACCCAGTACTTC; CDR3aa: CASSLGPQGGLADQETQYF
abundance: few; v_gene: TRBV7-9; j_gene: TRBJ2-5; d_gene: -; CDR3nt: TGTGCCAGCAGCCCTCAAACAGGGAAAGAGACCCAGTACTTC; CDR3aa: CASSPQTGKETQYF
abundance: few; v_gene: TRBV29-1; j_gene: TRBJ1-2; d_gene: -; CDR3nt: TGCAGCGTTGAAGATGGGGACCATCGCACCTTC; CDR3aa: CSVEDGDHRTF
abundance: -; v_gene: TRBV5-1; j_gene: TRBJ2-5; d_gene: -; CDR3nt: TGCGCCAGCAGGGAAGGACAAGAGACCCAGTACTTC; CDR3aa: CASREGQETQYF
abundance: once; v_gene: TRBV7-2; j_gene: TRBJ1-2; d_gene: -; CDR3nt: TGTGCCAGCAGTTTCTCCCAGGAAGGGGGCTACACCTTC; CDR3aa: CASSFSQEGGYTF
abundance: few; v_gene: TRBV4-1; j_gene: TRBJ2-7; d_gene: -; CDR3nt: TGCGCCAGCAGCCAAGGGTCGGGTGAGCAGTACTTC; CDR3aa: CASSQGSGEQYF
abundance: few; v_gene: TRBV4-1; j_gene: TRBJ2-5; d_gene: -; CDR3nt: TGCGCCAGCAGCCCTAGGGAAACAGCTGGGGAGACCCAGTACTTC; CDR3aa: CASSPRETAGETQYF
abundance: few; v_gene: TRBV7-2; j_gene: TRBJ2-4; d_gene: -; CDR3nt: TGTGCCAGCAGCTTAGCGGCCTCCGGGGACCCCCGATTCTTC; CDR3aa: CASSLAASGDPRFF
abundance: few; v_gene: TRBV27; j_gene: TRBJ2-7; d_gene: TRBD2; CDR3nt: TGTGCCAGCAGTTTAGGTGCGGGACTAGCGGGAGTTCCTGAGCAGTACTTC; CDR3aa: CASSLGAGLAGVPEQYF
abundance: many; v_gene: TRBV7-2; j_gene: TRBJ2-7; d_gene: TRBD1; CDR3nt: TGTGCCAGCTGGGACAGAAGCTCCTACGAGCAGTACTTC; CDR3aa: CASWDRSSYEQYF
abundance: many; v_gene: TRBV4-1; j_gene: TRBJ1-1; d_gene: -; CDR3nt: TGCGCCAGCAGCCAAGTAAGGGCCCTCGCGTCGAACACTGAAGCTTTCTTT; CDR3aa: CASSQVRALASNTEAFF
abundance: few; v_gene: TRBV5-1; j_gene: TRBJ2-3; d_gene: -; CDR3nt: TGCGCCAGCAGATTACGAGGGGACGACACAGATACGCAGTATTTT; CDR3aa: CASRLRGDDTDTQYF
abundance: -; v_gene: TRBV5-1; j_gene: TRBJ2-7; d_gene: TRBD2; CDR3nt: TGCGCCAGCAGCGCGCTTAGCGGGACCCCGTACGAGCAGTACTTC; CDR3aa: CASSALSGTPYEQYF
abundance: -; v_gene: TRBV15; j_gene: TRBJ1-1; d_gene: -; CDR3nt: TGTGCCACCAGCAAAGGGATGATCGACACTGAAGCTTTCTTT; CDR3aa: CATSKGMIDTEAFF
abundance: few; v_gene: TRBV4-1; j_gene: TRBJ2-5; d_gene: TRBD2; CDR3nt: TGCGCCAGCAGCCAAGATAAGGTCACGGGAGGGCTCCGAGAGACCCAGTACTTC; CDR3aa: CASSQDKVTGGLRETQYF
abundance: many; v_gene: TRBV6-2/TRBV6-3; j_gene: TRBJ2-1; d_gene: TRBD2; CDR3nt: TGTGCCAGCAGCACCCGGGGGACTAGCGGGAGTTATGAGCAGTTCTTC; CDR3aa: CASSTRGTSGSYEQFF
abundance: -; v_gene: TRBV5-1; j_gene: TRBJ2-7; d_gene: -; CDR3nt: TGCGCCAGCAGCTTGGCGGCTAGCGACCGCTACGAGCAGTACTTC; CDR3aa: CASSLAASDRYEQYF
abundance: -; v_gene: TRBV6-5; j_gene: TRBJ2-1; d_gene: TRBD2; CDR3nt: TGTGCCAGCAGTTATAGCGGGAGGGTCTCCTACAATGAGCAGTTCTTC; CDR3aa: CASSYSGRVSYNEQFF
abundance: few; v_gene: TRBV28; j_gene: TRBJ1-1; d_gene: -; CDR3nt: TGTGCCAGCAGTTTAATCAGGGCTGAAGCTTTCTTT; CDR3aa: CASSLIRAEAFF
abundance: many; v_gene: TRBV25-1; j_gene: TRBJ2-1; d_gene: TRBD1; CDR3nt: TGTGCCAGCAGTGGACAGGGGTCTTACAATGAGCAGTTCTTC; CDR3aa: CASSGQGSYNEQFF
abundance: -; v_gene: TRBV6-5; j_gene: TRBJ1-2; d_gene: -; CDR3nt: TGTGCCAGCAGTTACACTAGGACAGTAGCTGGTGGCTACACCTTC; CDR3aa: CASSYTRTVAGGYTF
abundance: few; v_gene: TRBV11-2; j_gene: TRBJ2-2; d_gene: -; CDR3nt: TGTGCCAGCAGCACATTTCGGCGCAGGGGCCCTGGCACCGGGGAGCTGTTTTTT; CDR3aa: CASSTFRRRGPGTGELFF
abundance: few; v_gene: TRBV3-1; j_gene: TRBJ2-3; d_gene: -; CDR3nt: TGTGCCAGCAGCTTTCAGAGCGGGCCTAGCACAGATACGCAGTATTTT; CDR3aa: CASSFQSGPSTDTQYF
abundance: few; v_gene: TRBV28; j_gene: TRBJ2-1; d_gene: TRBD1; CDR3nt: TGTGCCAGCAGTTTATGGGGACAGGGGCATTACAATGAGCAGTTCTTC; CDR3aa: CASSLWGQGHYNEQFF
abundance: -; v_gene: TRBV3-1; j_gene: TRBJ2-7; d_gene: -; CDR3nt: TGTGCCAGCAGCCCTTCCCGAACGGGTCTCTTCTACGAGCAGTACTTC; CDR3aa: CASSPSRTGLFYEQYF
abundance: many; v_gene: TRBV29-1; j_gene: TRBJ2-7; d_gene: TRBD2; CDR3nt: TGCAGCGCAGGAGGGACTAGCGGGGCCCCCTCCTACGAGCAGTACTTC; CDR3aa: CSAGGTSGAPSYEQYF
abundance: few; v_gene: TRBV12-3/TRBV12-4; j_gene: TRBJ2-1; d_gene: -; CDR3nt: TGTGCCAGCAGTTTTCTTACAGGGTCCTACAATGAGCAGTTCTTC; CDR3aa: CASSFLTGSYNEQFF
abundance: -; v_gene: TRBV28; j_gene: TRBJ2-6; d_gene: -; CDR3nt: TGTGCCAGCAGTTCATCGGGGGTGGTGATCCCCCCCGGGGCCAACGTCCTGACTTTC; CDR3aa: CASSSSGVVIPPGANVLTF